This TCR beta chain appears in the sequencing data of a study of identical twins. Study-wide results and caveats: Beta out-of-frame sequences displayed a weaker excess of sharing between twins.

This clonotype has only one observation. The antigen remains unidentified. TCRdb itself ran the 5' RACE reads through MiXCR, one entry per CDR3 protein. The sample consists of more than 1.5 million distinct CDR3 sequences, around 33% of them appearing once. The V end was cut by 2 bases, the J end by 2 bases, with 21 bases between. Germline V lookup: CDR1 MNHEY, CDR2 SVGAGI. The CDR3 is 18 amino acids. The origin of this receptor is a newborn girl in good health. The J gene is TRBJ2-5, the V gene TRBV6-5; weak D call: TRBD1 (6 bases). Sequenced: cord blood. This CDR3 is CASSYTSTGPPGQETQYF. The DNA for the CDR3 is TGTGCCAGCAGTTACACGTCGACAGGTCCTCCCGGTCAAGAGACCCAGTACTTC.